This is a list of T cell receptor beta chains from one sample in a study of T cell responses to AZD1222 COVID-19 vaccine. Some clones are missing from TCRdb's copy, which holds only in-frame ones; the method was immunoSEQ multiplex PCR. The data contain about 190,000 clones, approximately 90% of them singletons. Specimen: peripheral blood, collected on day 0 of AZD1222 vaccination. The receptors here all came from an adult in good health. Each CDR3 is given with its conserved first and last residue. The D gene is left open where the match is weak.

CDR3aa	d_gene	v_gene	j_gene
CATSRPQGGHTDTQYF	TRBD1	TRBV15	TRBJ2-3
CASSLVVKGQGIYEQYF	TRBD1	TRBV7-6	TRBJ2-7
CASRDGTGAGPQHF	TRBD1	TRBV2	TRBJ1-5
CASSLGVGTSRREQYF	.	TRBV27	TRBJ2-7
CASSDRTSGRIEYF	TRBD2	TRBV5-4	TRBJ2-7
CASSPNAGYTF	.	TRBV28	TRBJ1-2
CASRDKWNYNEQFF	.	TRBV2	TRBJ2-1
CASSLPPYEQYF	.	TRBV5-1	TRBJ2-7
CASSVEPSPSSTHGYTF	.	TRBV9	TRBJ1-2
CASSPNPGSNTEAFF	.	TRBV18	TRBJ1-1
CASSPPRSGNTIYF	.	TRBV18	TRBJ1-3
CASSLTTGFGGNTIYF	.	TRBV28	TRBJ1-3
CASSYGTGDSPLHF	TRBD1	TRBV6-6	TRBJ1-6
CSAEKNIQYF	.	TRBV20-1	TRBJ2-4
CASSLGGWDQPQHF	.	TRBV5-1	TRBJ1-5
CASSILNYGYTF	.	TRBV19	TRBJ1-2
CASSQVRTEAFF	.	TRBV3-1/TRBV3-2	TRBJ1-1
CASSFGSTEAFF	.	TRBV12-3/TRBV12-4	TRBJ1-1
CASSPSAGESTDTQYF	TRBD2	TRBV27	TRBJ2-3
CSVETGNYEQYF	.	TRBV29-1	TRBJ2-7
CASSPGTSGEQYF	TRBD2	TRBV11-3	TRBJ2-7
CASSLGNSGGLQFF	TRBD2	TRBV4-2	TRBJ2-1
CASSSGLPVHTQYF	.	TRBV18	TRBJ2-3
CASSDTYVRRNTEAFF	.	TRBV11-2	TRBJ1-1
CASSLGMTGVNYGYTF	TRBD1	TRBV5-4	TRBJ1-2
CSVKKGSSTDTQYF	.	TRBV29-1	TRBJ2-3
CASSLSIVSSGSSSYNEQFF	TRBD2	TRBV27	TRBJ2-1
CASSVIAGGQSRITDTQYF	TRBD2	TRBV9	TRBJ2-3
CASSESGGRYNEQFF	.	TRBV2	TRBJ2-1
CASSLGRAGNTIYF	.	TRBV5-1	TRBJ1-3
CASSDYRGPSSRGYTF	TRBD1	TRBV4-3	TRBJ1-2
CASSPPGTGVGNTIYF	TRBD1	TRBV18	TRBJ1-3
CASSPTSGGQETQYF	TRBD2	TRBV9	TRBJ2-5
CASSSRLVPYEQFF	.	TRBV7-9	TRBJ2-1
CASSPRRGQGNTEAFF	TRBD1	TRBV27	TRBJ1-1
CASSPNPASLNEQFF	.	TRBV18	TRBJ2-1
CASRHRGTEAFF	TRBD1	TRBV7-2	TRBJ1-1
CSVEGRSGTYEQYF	TRBD2	TRBV29-1	TRBJ2-7
CASSQAGVRGEAFF	.	TRBV4-1	TRBJ1-1
CASSWVVHQMYDYEQYF	.	TRBV7-9	TRBJ2-7
CASSYGYYGYTF	.	TRBV6-5	TRBJ1-2
CASSLVRQGNLETQYF	.	TRBV7-8	TRBJ2-5